The 16 T cell receptor beta chains below all came from one sample that was sequenced in a study of spatial heterogeneity in lung cancer. MiXCR was run by TCRdb on the 5' RACE reads, yielding one entry per CDR3 protein. This repertoire shows over 95,000 distinct CDR3 sequences, roughly a tenth found once; its top ten account for approximately 24%. Time point of the sample: blood at routine non-recurrence follow-up after resection. The specimen was PBMCs, collected at follow-up. These receptors came from a female donor with early-stage non-small cell lung cancer.

This clonotype was seen ten or more times. The chain links TRBV5-6 to TRBJ2-5, with D possibly TRBD1 on 6 matching bases. Trimming shortened V by 3 bases and J by 1 base, and 16 bases separated the two germline ends. Germline CDR1 SGHDT, CDR2 YYEEEE. This CDR3 is built from 16 residues. The CDR3 here is CASSSVDRKPQETQYF. The CDR3 DNA reads as TGTGCCAGCAGCTCCGTAGACAGGAAGCCCCAAGAGACCCAGTACTTC.

The V call is TRBV2, the J call TRBJ2-7; D unclear. This CDR3 is built from 12 residues. In germline, CDR1 is SNHLY, CDR2 FYNNEI. The ends were cut back, 7 bases at V and 3 bases at J, with 10 bases in the middle. The CDR3 region is CASKFTNYEQYV. DNA of the CDR3: TGTGCCAGCAAGTTCACAAACTACGAGCAGTACGTC.

The rearrangement joins TRBV12-3 or TRBV12-4 to TRBJ2-5; TRBD2 might be the D (5 bases). Trimming pared 1 base from V and 4 bases from J, leaving 7 bases between. The CDR3 covers 13 residues. The DNA of the CDR3 is TGTGCCAGCAGTTTAGGGGAGCTAGAGACCCAGTACTTC. Translation: CASSLGELETQYF.

The CDR3 region is CASSLSERNREEAFF. In DNA, the CDR3 is TGTGCCAGCAGTTTATCAGAGAGAAACAGGGAGGAAGCTTTCTTT. V and J are TRBV27 and TRBJ1-1; possible D gene TRBD1, 6 bases. V gave up 0 bases and J gave up 8 bases, with 16 bases separating them. Germline V gene sequence: CDR1 MNHEY, CDR2 SMNVEV (reference sequence). The CDR3 is 15 residues long.

This clonotype was seen ten or more times. The V gene is TRBV18, the J gene TRBJ2-7; 8 bases match TRBD1. From germline, CDR1 is KGHSH and CDR2 LQKENI. The CDR3 has 15 residues. V lost 0 bases to trimming and J lost 4 bases; unmatched junction nucleotides: 5. The CDR3 coding sequence is TGTGCCAGCTCACCACCGACAGGGGCCCCTTACGAGCAGTACTTC. Translating gives CASSPPTGAPYEQYF.

The CDR3 DNA follows: TGTGCCAGTGTAAATATGCGCACTGAAGCTTTCTTT. Translating it yields CASVNMRTEAFF. The chain employs TRBV19 and TRBJ1-1, with D hard to call. From germline, CDR1 is LNHDA and CDR2 SQIVND (reference sequence). Trimming removed 8 bases from V and 4 bases from J, with 11 bases in between. The CDR3 has 12 residues.

This clonotype was seen a handful of times. The CDR3 sequence: CASSREDRPVEKLFF. The CDR3 bases are TGTGCCAGCAGCCGGGAGGACAGGCCCGTGGAAAAACTGTTTTTT. The chain carries TRBV3-1 and TRBJ1-4, with TRBD1 matching over 7 bases. The CDR3 covers 15 residues. Trimming removed 4 bases from V and 8 bases from J; junction bases left unmatched: 10. CDR1 is LGHDT and CDR2 is YNNKEL in the germline V gene (reference sequence).

The V gene is TRBV18, the J gene TRBJ2-5, with D possibly matching TRBD1 (5 bases). Germline V gene sequence: CDR1 KGHSH, CDR2 LQKENI. V lost 2 bases to trimming and J lost 0 bases, with 7 bases between them. CDR3 length equals 14 residues. CDR3 amino acids: CASSPKGHQETQYF. CDR3 nucleotides: TGTGCCAGCTCACCAAAGGGGCACCAAGAGACCCAGTACTTC. Filled out from reference TRBV18 and TRBJ2-5, the complete variable domain reads NAGVMQNPRHLVRRRGQEARLRCSPMKGHSHVYWYRQLPEEGLKFMVYLQKENIIDESGMPKERFSAEFPKEGPSILRIQQVVRGDSAAYFCASSPKGHQETQYFGPGTRLLVL.

This clonotype came up a few times. J is TRBJ2-6 and V is TRBV2, with TRBD1 matching 7 bases. CDR3 length: 18 residues. The V gene's germline CDR1 is SNHLY and CDR2 FYNNEI. The J segment lost 0 bases and the V segment lost 3 bases, leaving 8 bases of the junction unmatched. In DNA form, the CDR3 reads TGTGCCAGCAGTGACAGGGACAGCCTCCGCTCTGGGGCCAACGTCCTGACTTTC. Translation gives CASSDRDSLRSGANVLTF.

In its sample, this clonotype was seen a few times. The J gene is TRBJ2-5, the V gene TRBV7-8, with D perhaps TRBD1 (6 bases). CDR1 is SGHVS and CDR2 is FQNEAQ in the germline V gene. V shed 3 bases and J shed 4 bases, with 15 bases lying between them. The CDR3 extends over 15 amino acids. CDR3 nucleotides: TGTGCCAGCAGCTTTTCCCGGGACAAGCGAGAGACCCAGTACTTC. This translates into CASSFSRDKRETQYF.

In its sample, this clonotype was seen a few times. V gene TRBV20-1 combines with J gene TRBJ1-2; D may be TRBD1 (5 bases). Trimming stripped 3 bases from V and 0 bases from J, with 14 bases between. Germline values: CDR1 DFQATT, CDR2 SNEGSKA (reference sequence). CDR3 size: 15 residues. CDR3 sequence (DNA): TGCAGTGCTAGCGGGGCCAGCTTAGCTAACTATGGCTACACCTTC. Translated: CSASGASLANYGYTF.

CDR3 amino acids: CASSQRYQETQYF. As DNA, the CDR3 is TGTGCCAGCAGCCAACGCTACCAAGAGACCCAGTACTTC. The chain employs TRBV3-1 and TRBJ2-5; D gene unclear. Trimming removed 2 bases from V and 0 bases from J, with 4 bases in between. The CDR3 spans 13 residues. CDR1 and CDR2 (germline): LGHDT, YNNKEL (reference sequence).

This clonotype was recorded many times. The gene calls are TRBV24-1 and TRBJ2-3; D might be TRBD1 (6 bases). CDR1 KGHDR and CDR2 SFDVKD come from the germline V gene. The CDR3 loop spans 14 amino acids. The germline V and J ends were trimmed by 9 bases and 3 bases, with 15 bases remaining between them. The chain's CDR3 is CATPGHRTTDTQYF. The DNA for the CDR3 is TGTGCCACCCCGGGACACCGGACTACAGATACGCAGTATTTT.

This clonotype was observed many times. The chain has TRBV6-1 and TRBJ2-7; D ambiguous. The CDR3 sequence is 14 residues long. The germline CDR1 and CDR2 sequences are MNHNS and SASEGT. Between the trimmed V and J ends, which lost 2 bases and 1 base, there was a span of 9 bases. The CDR3 bases are TGTGCCAGCAGTGAAATGGAACAATCCTACGAGCAGTACGTC. The encoded protein is CASSEMEQSYEQYV.

This clonotype has at least ten counts. The chain carries TRBV29-1 and TRBJ2-7; D remains ambiguous. Trimming removed 7 bases at V and 5 bases at J, with 12 bases between. The CDR3 has 11 residues. The germline gives CDR1 SQVTM, CDR2 ANQGSEA. Written as DNA, the CDR3 is TGCAGCGCTCTGGATAGGGACGAGCAGTACGTC. It codes for CSALDRDEQYV.

The chain employs TRBV28 and TRBJ2-7; TRBD2 might be the D (6 bases). CDR1 MDHEN and CDR2 SYDVKM come from the germline V gene. The V end was cut by 6 bases, the J end by 2 bases, with 17 bases between. This CDR3 spans 15 amino acids. As DNA, the CDR3 is TGTGCCAGCAGACAAAATAGCGGTAATCCCTACGAGCAGTACTTC. Amino acids: CASRQNSGNPYEQYF.